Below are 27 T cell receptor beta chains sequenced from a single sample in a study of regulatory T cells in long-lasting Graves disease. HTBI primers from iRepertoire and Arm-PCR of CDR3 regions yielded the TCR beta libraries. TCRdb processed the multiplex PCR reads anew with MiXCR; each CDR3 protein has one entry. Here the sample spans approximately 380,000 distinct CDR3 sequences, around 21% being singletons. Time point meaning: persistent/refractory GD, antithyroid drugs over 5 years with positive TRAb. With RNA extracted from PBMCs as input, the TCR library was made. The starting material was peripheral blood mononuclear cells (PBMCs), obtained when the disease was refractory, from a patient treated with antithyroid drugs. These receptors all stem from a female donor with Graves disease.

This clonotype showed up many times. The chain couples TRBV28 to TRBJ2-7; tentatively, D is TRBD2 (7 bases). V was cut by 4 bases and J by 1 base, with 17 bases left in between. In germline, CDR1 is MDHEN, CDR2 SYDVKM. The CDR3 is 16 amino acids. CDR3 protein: CASSSGGGGGSYEQYF. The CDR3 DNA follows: TGTGCCAGCAGTTCGGGGGGCGGGGGTGGGTCCTACGAGCAGTACTTC.

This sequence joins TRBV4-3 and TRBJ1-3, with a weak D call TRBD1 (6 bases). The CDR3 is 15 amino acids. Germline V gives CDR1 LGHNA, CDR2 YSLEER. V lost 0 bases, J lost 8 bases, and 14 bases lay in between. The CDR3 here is CASSQDGTGWDTIYF. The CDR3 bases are TGCGCCAGCAGCCAAGATGGCACAGGGTGGGACACCATATATTTT.

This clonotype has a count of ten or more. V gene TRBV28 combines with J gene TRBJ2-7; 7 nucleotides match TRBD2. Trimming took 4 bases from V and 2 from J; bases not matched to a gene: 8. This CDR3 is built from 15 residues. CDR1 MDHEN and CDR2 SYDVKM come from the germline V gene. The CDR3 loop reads CASSSGGGTPYEQYF. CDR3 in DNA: TGTGCCAGCAGTTCGGGAGGAGGCACGCCCTACGAGCAGTACTTC.

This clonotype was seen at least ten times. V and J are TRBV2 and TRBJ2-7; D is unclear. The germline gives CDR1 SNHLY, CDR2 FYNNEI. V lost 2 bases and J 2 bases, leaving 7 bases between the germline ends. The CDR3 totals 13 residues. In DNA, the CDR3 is TGTGCCAGCAGTGAACGGCGCCCCTACGAGCAGTACTTC. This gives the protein CASSERRPYEQYF. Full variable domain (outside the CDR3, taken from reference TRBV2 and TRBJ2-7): EPEVTQTPSHQVTQMGQEVILRCVPISNHLYFYWYRQILGQKVEFLVSFYNNEISEKSEIFDDQFSVERPDGSNFTLKIRSTKLEDSAMYFCASSERRPYEQYFGPGTRLTVT.

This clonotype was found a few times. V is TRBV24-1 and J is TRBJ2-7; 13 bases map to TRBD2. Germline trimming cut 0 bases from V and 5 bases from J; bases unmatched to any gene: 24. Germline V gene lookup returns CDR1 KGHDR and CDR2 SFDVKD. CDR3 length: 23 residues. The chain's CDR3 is CATSDLLLTSGTSGTPLVHEQYF. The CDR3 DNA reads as TGTGCCACCAGTGATTTGCTACTGACTTCCGGGACTAGCGGGACCCCCTTGGTCCACGAGCAGTACTTC.

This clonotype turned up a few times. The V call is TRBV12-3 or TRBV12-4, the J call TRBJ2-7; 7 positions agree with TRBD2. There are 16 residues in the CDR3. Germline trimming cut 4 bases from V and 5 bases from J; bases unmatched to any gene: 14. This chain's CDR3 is CASSYPPGGLPHEQYF. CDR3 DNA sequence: TGTGCCAGCAGTTACCCCCCTGGGGGACTACCTCACGAGCAGTACTTC.

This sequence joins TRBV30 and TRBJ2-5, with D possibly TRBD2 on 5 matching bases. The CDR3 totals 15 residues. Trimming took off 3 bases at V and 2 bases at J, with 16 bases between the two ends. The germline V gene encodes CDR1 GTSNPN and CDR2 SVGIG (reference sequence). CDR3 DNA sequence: TGTGCCTGGAGCCACGGGGTGGCTATTCAAGAGACCCAGTACTTC. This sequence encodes CAWSHGVAIQETQYF.

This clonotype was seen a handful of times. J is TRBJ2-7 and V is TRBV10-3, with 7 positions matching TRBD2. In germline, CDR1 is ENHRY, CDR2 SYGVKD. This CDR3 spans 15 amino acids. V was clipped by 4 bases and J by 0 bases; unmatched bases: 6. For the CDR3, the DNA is TGTGCCATCAGTGTTAAAGGGGAGGGCTCCTACGAGCAGTACTTC. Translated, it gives CAISVKGEGSYEQYF.

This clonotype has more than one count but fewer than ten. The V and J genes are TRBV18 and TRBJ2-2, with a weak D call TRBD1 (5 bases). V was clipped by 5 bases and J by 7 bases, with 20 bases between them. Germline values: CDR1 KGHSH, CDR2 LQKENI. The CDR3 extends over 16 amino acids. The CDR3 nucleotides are TGTGCCAGCTCAAACCGACGTACTACAGGCGGCGGGGAGCTGTTTTTT. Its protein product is CASSNRRTTGGGELFF.

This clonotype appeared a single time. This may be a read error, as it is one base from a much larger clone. As DNA, the CDR3 is TGTGCCAGCAGTGATCCTGGACAGGGCGTTGGTAACATTCAGTACTTC. Translating gives CASSDPGQGVGNIQYF. The chain joins TRBV28 to TRBJ2-4; 8 positions agree with TRBD1. The CDR3 is 16 amino acids. Germline values: CDR1 MDHEN, CDR2 SYDVKM. The V and J ends lost 5 bases and 7 bases, in that order; junction bases with no gene match: 13.

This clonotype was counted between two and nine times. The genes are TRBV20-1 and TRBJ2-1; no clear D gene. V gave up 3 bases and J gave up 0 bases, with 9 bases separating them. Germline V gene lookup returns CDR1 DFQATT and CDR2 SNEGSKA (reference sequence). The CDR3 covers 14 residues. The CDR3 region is CSARVPDSYNEQFF. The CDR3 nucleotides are TGCAGTGCTAGGGTTCCCGACTCCTACAATGAGCAGTTCTTC.

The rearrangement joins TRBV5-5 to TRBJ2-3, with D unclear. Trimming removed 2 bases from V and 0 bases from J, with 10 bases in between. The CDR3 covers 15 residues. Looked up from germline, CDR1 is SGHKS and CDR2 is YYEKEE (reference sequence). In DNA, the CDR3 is TGTGCCAGCAGCTTTTCGACGGGTAGCACAGATACGCAGTATTTT. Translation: CASSFSTGSTDTQYF.

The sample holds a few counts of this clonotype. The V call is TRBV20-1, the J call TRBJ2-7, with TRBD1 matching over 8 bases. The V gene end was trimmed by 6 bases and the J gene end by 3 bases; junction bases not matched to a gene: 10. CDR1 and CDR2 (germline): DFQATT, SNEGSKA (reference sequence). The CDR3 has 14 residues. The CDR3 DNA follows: TGCAGTGCACCCCTCGGACAGGGAATCTACGAGCAGTACTTC. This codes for CSAPLGQGIYEQYF.

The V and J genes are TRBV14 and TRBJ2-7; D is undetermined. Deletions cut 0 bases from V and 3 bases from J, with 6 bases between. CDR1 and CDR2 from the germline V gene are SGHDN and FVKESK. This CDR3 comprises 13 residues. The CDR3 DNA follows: TGTGCCAGCAGCCAAGAAAACAGCTACGAGCAGTACTTC. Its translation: CASSQENSYEQYF.

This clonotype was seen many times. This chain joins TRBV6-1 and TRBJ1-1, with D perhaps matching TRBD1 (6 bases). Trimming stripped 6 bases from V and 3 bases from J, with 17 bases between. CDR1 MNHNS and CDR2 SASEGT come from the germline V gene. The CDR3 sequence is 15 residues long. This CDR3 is CASRRRGALHTEAFF. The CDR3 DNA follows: TGTGCCAGCAGACGCAGGGGCGCCCTACACACTGAAGCTTTCTTT.

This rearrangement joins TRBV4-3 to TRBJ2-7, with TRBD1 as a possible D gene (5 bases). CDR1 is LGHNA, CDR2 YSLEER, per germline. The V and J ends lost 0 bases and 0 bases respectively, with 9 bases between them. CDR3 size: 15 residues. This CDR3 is CASSQDTDTSYEQYF. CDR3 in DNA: TGCGCCAGCAGCCAAGATACGGACACCTCCTACGAGCAGTACTTC.

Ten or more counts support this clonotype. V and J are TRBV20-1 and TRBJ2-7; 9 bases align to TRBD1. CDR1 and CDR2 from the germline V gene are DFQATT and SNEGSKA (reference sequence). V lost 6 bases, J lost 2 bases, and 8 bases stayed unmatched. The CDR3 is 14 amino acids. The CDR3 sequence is CSALGQGSAYEQYF. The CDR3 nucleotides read TGCAGTGCCCTGGGACAGGGTAGCGCCTACGAGCAGTACTTC.

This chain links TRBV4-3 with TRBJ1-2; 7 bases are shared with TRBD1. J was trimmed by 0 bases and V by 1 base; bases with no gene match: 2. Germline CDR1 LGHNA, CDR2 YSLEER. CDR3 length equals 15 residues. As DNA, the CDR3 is TGCGCCAGCAGCCAAGGACAGGGAGCTAACTATGGCTACACCTTC. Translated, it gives CASSQGQGANYGYTF.

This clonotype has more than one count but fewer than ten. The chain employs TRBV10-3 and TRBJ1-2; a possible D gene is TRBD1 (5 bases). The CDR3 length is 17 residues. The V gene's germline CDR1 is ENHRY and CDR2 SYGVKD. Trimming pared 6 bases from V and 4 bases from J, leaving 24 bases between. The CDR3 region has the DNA TGTGCCATCAGGGGACCAGAGCTTGAGGAAGGGGTCTATGGCTACACCTTC. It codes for CAIRGPELEEGVYGYTF.

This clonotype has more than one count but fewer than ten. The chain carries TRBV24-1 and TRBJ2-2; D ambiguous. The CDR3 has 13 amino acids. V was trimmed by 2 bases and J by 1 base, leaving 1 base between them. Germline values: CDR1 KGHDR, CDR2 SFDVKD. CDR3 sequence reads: CATSDWNTGELFF. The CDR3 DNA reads TGTGCCACCAGTGATTGGAACACCGGGGAGCTGTTTTTT.

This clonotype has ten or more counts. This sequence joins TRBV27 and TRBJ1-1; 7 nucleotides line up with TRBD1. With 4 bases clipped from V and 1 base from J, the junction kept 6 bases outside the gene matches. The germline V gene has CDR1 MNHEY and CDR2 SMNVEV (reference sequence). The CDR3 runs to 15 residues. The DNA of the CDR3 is TGTGCCAGCAGTTCATGGGACAGTAAGAACACTGAAGCTTTCTTT. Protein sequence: CASSSWDSKNTEAFF.

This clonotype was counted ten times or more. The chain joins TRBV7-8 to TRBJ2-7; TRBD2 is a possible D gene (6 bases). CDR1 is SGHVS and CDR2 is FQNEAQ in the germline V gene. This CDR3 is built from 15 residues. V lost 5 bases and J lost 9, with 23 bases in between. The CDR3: CASSTPGDYSTGQYF. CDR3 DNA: TGTGCCAGCAGCACCCCGGGAGACTACTCTACGGGGCAGTACTTC.

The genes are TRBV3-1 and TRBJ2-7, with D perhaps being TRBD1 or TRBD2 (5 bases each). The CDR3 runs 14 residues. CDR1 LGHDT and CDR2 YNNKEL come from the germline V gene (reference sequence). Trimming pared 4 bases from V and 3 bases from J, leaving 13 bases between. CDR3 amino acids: CASSPGTSYYEQYF. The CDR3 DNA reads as TGTGCCAGCAGCCCCGGGACCTCCTACTACGAGCAGTACTTC.

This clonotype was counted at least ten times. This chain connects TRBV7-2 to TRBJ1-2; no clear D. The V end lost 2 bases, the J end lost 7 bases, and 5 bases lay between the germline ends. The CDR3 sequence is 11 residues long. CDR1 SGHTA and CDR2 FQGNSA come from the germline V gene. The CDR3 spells CASSLTAGYTF. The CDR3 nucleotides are TGTGCCAGCAGCTTAACTGCTGGCTACACCTTC. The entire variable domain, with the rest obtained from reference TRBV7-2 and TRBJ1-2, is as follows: GAGVSQSPSNKVTEKGKDVELRCDPISGHTALYWYRQSLGQGLEFLIYFQGNSAPDKSGLPSDRFSAERTGGSVSTLTIQRTQQEDSAVYLCASSLTAGYTFGSGTRLTVV.

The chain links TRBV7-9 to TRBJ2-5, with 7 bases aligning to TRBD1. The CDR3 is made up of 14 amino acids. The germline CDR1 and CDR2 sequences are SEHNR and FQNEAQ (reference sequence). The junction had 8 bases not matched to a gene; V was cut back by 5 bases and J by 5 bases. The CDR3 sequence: CASSETTGLETQYF. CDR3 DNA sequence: TGTGCCAGCAGCGAAACGACAGGGTTGGAGACCCAGTACTTC.

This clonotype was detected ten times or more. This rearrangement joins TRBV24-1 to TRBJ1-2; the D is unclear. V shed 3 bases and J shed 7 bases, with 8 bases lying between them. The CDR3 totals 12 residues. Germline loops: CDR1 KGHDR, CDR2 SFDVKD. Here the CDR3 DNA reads TGTGCCACCAGTGATGATGGGGTTGGCTACACCTTC. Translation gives CATSDDGVGYTF.

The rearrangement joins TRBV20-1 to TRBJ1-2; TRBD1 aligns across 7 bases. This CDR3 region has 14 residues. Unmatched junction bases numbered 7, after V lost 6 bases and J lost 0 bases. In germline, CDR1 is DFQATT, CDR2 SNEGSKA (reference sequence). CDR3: CSAGGQPPNYGYTF. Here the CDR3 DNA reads TGCAGTGCCGGGGGACAGCCGCCTAACTATGGCTACACCTTC.